This T cell receptor (beta chain) was recovered during a study of blood T cell repertoires in COVID-19. Across the study: Specimens from acute and convalescent COVID-19 originated in the United States, Italy and Spain. PBMCs, B-cell-depleted T cells, or T cells provided the cDNA or gDNA that made up the material.

Germline assignment: CDR1 SEHNR and CDR2 FQNEAQ (reference sequence). This CDR3 is built from 16 residues. V lost 0 bases and J lost 4; bases outside the gene matches: 5. The authors' processing: Estimates of nucleated cell counts were drawn from the amplification of reference gene primers. Profiling relied on immunoSEQ multiplex PCR, and the TCRdb table lists in-frame clones only, not all of them. The V and J calls and the clone size are those of that table, but D and trimming were determined from the DNA. Of 200,000 to 250,000 clones listed, approximately 83% are singletons. Sequenced: peripheral blood. This sequence originates from a man between 25 and 39 years old who had recovered from COVID-19. The chain recombines TRBV7-9 with TRBJ2-2; TRBD1 aligns across 7 bases. CDR3 in amino acids: CASSLAWTGRTGELFF. CDR3 coding DNA: TGTGCCAGCAGCTTAGCCTGGACAGGACGCACCGGGGAGCTGTTTTTT.